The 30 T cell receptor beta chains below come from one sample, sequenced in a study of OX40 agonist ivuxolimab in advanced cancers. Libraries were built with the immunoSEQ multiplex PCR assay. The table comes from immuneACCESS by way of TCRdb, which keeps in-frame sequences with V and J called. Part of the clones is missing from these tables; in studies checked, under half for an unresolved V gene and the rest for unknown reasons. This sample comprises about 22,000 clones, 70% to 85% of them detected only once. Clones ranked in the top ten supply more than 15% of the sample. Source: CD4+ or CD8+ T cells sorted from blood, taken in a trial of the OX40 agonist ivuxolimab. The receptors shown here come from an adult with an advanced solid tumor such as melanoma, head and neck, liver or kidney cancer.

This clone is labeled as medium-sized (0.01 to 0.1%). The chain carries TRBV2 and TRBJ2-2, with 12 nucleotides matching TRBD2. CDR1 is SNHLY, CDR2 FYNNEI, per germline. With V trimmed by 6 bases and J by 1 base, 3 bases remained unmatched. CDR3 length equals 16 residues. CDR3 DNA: TGTGCCAGCAGCTTGGGACTAGCGGGGAACACCGGGGAGCTGTTTTTT. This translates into CASSLGLAGNTGELFF.

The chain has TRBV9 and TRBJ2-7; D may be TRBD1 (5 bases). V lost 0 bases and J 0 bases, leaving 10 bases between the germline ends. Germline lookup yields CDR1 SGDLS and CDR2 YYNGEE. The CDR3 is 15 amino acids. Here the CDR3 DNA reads TGTGCCAGCAGCGTAGCTCCAGGGTCCTCCTACGAGCAGTACTTC. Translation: CASSVAPGSSYEQYF.

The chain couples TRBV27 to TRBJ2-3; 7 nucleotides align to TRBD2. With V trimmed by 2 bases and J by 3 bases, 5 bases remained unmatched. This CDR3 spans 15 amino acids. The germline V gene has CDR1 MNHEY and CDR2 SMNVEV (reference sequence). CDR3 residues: CASSLGTTETDTQYF. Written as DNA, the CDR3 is TGTGCCAGCAGTTTAGGGACTACGGAAACAGATACGCAGTATTTT.

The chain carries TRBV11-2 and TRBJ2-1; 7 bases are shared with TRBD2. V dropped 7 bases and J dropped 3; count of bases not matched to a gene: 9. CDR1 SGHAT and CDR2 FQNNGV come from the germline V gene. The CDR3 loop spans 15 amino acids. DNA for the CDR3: TGTGCCAGCACCCTGTGGGGGGGAGACTACAATGAGCAGTTCTTC. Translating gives CASTLWGGDYNEQFF.

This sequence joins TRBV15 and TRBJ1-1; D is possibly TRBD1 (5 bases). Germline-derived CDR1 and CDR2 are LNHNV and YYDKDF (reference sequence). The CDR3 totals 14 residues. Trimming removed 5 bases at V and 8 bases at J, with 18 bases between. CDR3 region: CATSPAGPGTEAFF. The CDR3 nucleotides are TGTGCCACCAGCCCGGCGGGGCCCGGGACCGAAGCTTTCTTT.

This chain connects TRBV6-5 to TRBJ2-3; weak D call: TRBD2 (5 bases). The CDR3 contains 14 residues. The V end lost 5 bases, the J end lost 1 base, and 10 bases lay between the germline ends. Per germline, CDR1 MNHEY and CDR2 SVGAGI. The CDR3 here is CASSARTGTDTQYF. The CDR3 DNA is TGTGCCAGCAGTGCCCGGACTGGCACAGATACGCAGTATTTT.

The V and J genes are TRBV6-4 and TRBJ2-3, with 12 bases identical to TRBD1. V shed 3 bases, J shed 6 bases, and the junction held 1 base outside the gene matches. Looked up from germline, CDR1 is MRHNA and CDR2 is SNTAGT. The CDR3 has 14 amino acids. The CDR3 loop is CASSEGQGADTQYF. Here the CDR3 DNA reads TGTGCCAGCAGTGAGGGACAGGGGGCGGATACGCAGTATTTT.

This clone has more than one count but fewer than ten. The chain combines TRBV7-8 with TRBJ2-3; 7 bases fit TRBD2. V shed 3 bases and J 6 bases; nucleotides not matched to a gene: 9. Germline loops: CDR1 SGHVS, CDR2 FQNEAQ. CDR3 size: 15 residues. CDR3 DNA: TGTGCCAGCAGCTTGGGAAGCGGGGCATTGGATACGCAGTATTTT. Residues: CASSLGSGALDTQYF.

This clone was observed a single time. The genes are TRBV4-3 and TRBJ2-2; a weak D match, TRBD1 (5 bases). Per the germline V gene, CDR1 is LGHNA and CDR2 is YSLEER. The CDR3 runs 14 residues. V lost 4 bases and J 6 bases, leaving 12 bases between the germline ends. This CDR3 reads CASSPREISGELFF. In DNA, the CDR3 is TGCGCCAGCAGCCCCAGGGAAATATCCGGGGAGCTGTTTTTT.

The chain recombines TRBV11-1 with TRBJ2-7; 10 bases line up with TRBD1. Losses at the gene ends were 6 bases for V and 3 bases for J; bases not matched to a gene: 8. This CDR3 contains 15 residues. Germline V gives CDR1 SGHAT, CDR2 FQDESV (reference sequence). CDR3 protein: CASSFSGTGDYEQYF. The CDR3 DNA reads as TGTGCCAGCAGTTTCAGCGGGACAGGGGACTACGAGCAGTACTTC.

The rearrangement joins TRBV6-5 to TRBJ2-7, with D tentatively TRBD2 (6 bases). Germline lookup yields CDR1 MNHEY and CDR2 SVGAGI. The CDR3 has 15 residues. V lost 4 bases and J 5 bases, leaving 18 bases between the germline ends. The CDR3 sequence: CASSLTPGEWNEQYF. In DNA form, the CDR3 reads TGTGCCAGCAGTTTAACCCCGGGGGAGTGGAACGAGCAGTACTTC.

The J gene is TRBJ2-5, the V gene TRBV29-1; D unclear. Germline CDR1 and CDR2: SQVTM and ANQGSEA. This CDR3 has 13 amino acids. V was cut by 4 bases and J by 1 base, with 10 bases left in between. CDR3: CSVVSAVQETQYF. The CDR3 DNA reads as TGCAGCGTTGTATCGGCCGTCCAAGAGACCCAGTACTTC.

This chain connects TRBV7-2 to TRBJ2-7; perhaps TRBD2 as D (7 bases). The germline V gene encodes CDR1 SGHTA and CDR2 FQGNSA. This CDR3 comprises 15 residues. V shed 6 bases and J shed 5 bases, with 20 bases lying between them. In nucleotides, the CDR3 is TGTGCCAGCAGGGATCGCGGGGGCCTCGACGACGAGCAGTACTTC. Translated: CASRDRGGLDDEQYF.

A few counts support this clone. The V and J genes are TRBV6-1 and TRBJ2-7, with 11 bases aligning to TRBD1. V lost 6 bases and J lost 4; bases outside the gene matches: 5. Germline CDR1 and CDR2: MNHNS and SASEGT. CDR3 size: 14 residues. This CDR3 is CASSAGTGGYEQYF. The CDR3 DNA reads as TGTGCCAGCAGCGCCGGGACAGGGGGGTACGAGCAGTACTTC.

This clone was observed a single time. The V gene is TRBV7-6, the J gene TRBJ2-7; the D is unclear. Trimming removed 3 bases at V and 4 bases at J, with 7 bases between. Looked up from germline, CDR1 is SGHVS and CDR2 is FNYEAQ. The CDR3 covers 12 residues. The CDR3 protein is CASSFLGYEQYF. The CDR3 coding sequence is TGTGCCAGCAGCTTTTTGGGTTACGAGCAGTACTTC.

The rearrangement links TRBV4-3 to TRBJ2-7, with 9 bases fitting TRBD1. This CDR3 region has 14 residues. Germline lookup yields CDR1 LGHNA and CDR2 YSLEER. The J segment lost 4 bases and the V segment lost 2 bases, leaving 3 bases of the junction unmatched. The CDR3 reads CASSQHRGRYEQYF. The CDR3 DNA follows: TGCGCCAGCAGCCAACACAGGGGGCGATACGAGCAGTACTTC.

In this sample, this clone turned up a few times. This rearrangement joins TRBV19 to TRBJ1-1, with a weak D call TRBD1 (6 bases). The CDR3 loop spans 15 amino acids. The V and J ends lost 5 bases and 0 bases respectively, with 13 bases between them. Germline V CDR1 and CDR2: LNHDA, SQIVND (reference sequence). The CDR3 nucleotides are TGTGCCAGTAGTCCCGGGACAAGCATGAACACTGAAGCTTTCTTT. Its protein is CASSPGTSMNTEAFF.

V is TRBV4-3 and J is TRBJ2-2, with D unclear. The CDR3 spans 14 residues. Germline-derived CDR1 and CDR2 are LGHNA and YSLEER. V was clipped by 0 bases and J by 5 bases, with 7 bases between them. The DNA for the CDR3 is TGCGCCAGCAGCCAAGATATGGGTACCGGGGAGCTGTTTTTT. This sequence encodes CASSQDMGTGELFF.

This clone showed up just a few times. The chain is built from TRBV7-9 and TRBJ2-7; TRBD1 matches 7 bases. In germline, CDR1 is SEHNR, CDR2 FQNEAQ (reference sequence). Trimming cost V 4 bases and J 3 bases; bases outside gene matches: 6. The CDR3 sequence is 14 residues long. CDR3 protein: CASSSYRDSYEQYF. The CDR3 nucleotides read TGTGCCAGCAGCTCGTACCGGGACAGCTACGAGCAGTACTTC.

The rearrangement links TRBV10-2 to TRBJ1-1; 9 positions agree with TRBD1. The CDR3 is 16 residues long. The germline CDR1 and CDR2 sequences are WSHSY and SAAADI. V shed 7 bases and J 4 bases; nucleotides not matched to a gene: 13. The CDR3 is CASTPGQGWLGTEAFF. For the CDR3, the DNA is TGCGCCAGCACCCCGGGACAGGGCTGGTTGGGCACTGAAGCTTTCTTT.

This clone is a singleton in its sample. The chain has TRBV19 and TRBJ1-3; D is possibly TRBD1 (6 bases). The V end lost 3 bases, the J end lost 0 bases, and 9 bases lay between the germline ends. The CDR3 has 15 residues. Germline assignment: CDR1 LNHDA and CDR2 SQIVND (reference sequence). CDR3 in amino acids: CASSIWDNSGNTIYF. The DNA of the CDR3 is TGTGCCAGTAGTATTTGGGACAACTCTGGAAACACCATATATTTT.

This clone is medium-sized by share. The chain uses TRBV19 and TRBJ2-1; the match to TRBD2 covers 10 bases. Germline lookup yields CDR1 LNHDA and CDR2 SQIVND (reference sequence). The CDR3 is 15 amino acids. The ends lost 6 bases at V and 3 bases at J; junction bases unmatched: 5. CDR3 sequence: CASSQTSGDYNEQFF. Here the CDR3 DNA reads TGTGCCAGTAGCCAAACTAGCGGGGACTACAATGAGCAGTTCTTC.

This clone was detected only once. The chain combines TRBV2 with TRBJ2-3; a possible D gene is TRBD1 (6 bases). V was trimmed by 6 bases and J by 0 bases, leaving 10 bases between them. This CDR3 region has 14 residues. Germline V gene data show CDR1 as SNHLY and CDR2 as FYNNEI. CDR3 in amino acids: CASSGQFSTDTQYF. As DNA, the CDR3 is TGTGCCAGCAGCGGACAGTTCAGCACAGATACGCAGTATTTT.

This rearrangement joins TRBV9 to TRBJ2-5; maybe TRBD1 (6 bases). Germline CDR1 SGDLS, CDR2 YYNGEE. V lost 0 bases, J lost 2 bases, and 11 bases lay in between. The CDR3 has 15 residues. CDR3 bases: TGTGCCAGCAGCGTAGAGGGGGACGAACAAGAGACCCAGTACTTC. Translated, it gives CASSVEGDEQETQYF.

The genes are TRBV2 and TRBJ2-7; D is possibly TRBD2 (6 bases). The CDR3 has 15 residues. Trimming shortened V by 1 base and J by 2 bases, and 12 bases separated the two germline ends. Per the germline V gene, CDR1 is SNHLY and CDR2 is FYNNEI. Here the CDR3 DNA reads TGTGCCAGCAGTGAAGAATCAGGAGGGACCTACGAGCAGTACTTC. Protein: CASSEESGGTYEQYF.

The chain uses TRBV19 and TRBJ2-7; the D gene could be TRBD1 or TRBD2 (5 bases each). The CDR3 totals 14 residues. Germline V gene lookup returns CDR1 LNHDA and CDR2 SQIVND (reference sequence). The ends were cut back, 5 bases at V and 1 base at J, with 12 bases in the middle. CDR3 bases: TGTGCCAGTAGTGTAAGGGACGGGTCCTACGAGCAGTACTTC. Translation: CASSVRDGSYEQYF. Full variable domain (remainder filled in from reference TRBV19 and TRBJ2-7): DGGITQSPKYLFRKEGQNVTLSCEQNLNHDAMYWYRQDPGQGLRLIYYSQIVNDFQKGDIAEGYSVSREKKESFPLTVTSAQKNPTAFYLCASSVRDGSYEQYFGPGTRLTVT.

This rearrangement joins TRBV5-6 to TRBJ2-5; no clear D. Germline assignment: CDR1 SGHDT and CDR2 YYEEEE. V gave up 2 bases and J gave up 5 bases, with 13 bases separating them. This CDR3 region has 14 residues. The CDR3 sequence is CASSFDTLEETQYF. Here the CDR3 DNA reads TGTGCCAGCAGCTTCGACACTTTGGAGGAGACCCAGTACTTC. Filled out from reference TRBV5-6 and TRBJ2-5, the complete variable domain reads DAGVTQSPTHLIKTRGQQVTLRCSPKSGHDTVSWYQQALGQGPQFIFQYYEEEERQRGNFPDRFSGHQFPNYSSELNVNALLLGDSALYLCASSFDTLEETQYFGPGTRLLVL.

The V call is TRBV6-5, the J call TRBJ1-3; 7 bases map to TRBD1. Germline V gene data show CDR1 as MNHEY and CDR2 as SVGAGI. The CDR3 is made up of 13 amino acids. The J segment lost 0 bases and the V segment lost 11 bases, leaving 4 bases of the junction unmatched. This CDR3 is CACGDSSGNTIYF. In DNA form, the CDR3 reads TGTGCCTGCGGGGACAGCTCTGGAAACACCATATATTTT.

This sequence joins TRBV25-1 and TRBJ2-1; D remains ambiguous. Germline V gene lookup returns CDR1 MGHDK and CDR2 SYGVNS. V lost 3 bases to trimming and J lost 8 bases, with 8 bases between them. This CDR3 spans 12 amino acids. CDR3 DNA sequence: TGTGCCAGCAGTGACGAGAGAGATGAGCAGTTCTTC. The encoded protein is CASSDERDEQFF.

The CDR3 region is CASSLGGVNEQFF. Here the CDR3 DNA reads TGCGCCAGCAGCTTGGGTGGCGTCAATGAGCAGTTCTTC. The chain combines TRBV5-1 with TRBJ2-1; D call uncertain. Between the trimmed V and J ends, which lost 0 bases and 6 bases, there was a span of 7 bases. Germline V gene sequence: CDR1 SGHRS, CDR2 YFSETQ. CDR3 length equals 13 residues.